This passage covers 22 T cell receptor beta chains from one sample sequenced in a study of cytomegalovirus exposure and HLA in healthy donors. The PCR contained 60 Vbeta and 13 Jbeta primers. Assay used: immunoSEQ multiplex PCR; TCRdb lists only in-frame clones, some missing. Seen here are some 130,000 clones, approximately 80% observed once, and the top ten hold approximately 10%. Input material: PBMCs. The receptors stem from a woman between 50 and 59 years old in good health and CMV-seropositive.

The genes are TRBV15 and TRBJ2-3; tentative D call: TRBD1 (5 bases). This CDR3 contains 17 residues. The ends were cut back, 0 bases at V and 3 bases at J, with 16 bases in the middle. The V gene's germline CDR1 is LNHNV and CDR2 YYDKDF (reference sequence). The CDR3 region has the DNA TGTGCCACCAGCAGAGATCCAAGGGGAATTAAAACAGATACGCAGTATTTT. Its protein product is CATSRDPRGIKTDTQYF.

This clone has more than one count but fewer than ten. The chain uses TRBV7-8 and TRBJ2-7; TRBD1 is a possible D gene (5 bases). CDR3 length: 13 amino acids. Trimming shortened V by 7 bases and J by 4 bases, and 14 bases separated the two germline ends. Germline V gene sequence: CDR1 SGHVS, CDR2 FQNEAQ. The CDR3 reads CASKKGPAYEQYF. The CDR3, as DNA: TGTGCCAGCAAGAAGGGGCCGGCATACGAGCAGTACTTC.

The chain couples TRBV7-9 to TRBJ2-3; 8 bases fit TRBD2. CDR1 and CDR2 from the germline V gene are SEHNR and FQNEAQ (reference sequence). V lost 7 bases and J lost 1; bases outside the gene matches: 10. This CDR3 comprises 16 residues. CDR3 sequence reads: CASNLKLADRTDTQYF. Here the CDR3 DNA reads TGTGCCAGCAACCTAAAACTAGCGGATCGCACAGATACGCAGTATTTT.

This clone has just one count. V gene TRBV7-2 combines with J gene TRBJ2-2; maybe TRBD1 (6 bases). This CDR3 is 19 amino acids long. Germline values: CDR1 SGHTA, CDR2 FQGNSA. V lost 1 base to trimming and J lost 3 bases, with 21 bases between them. Here the CDR3 reads CASSLGWGRVVEDTGELFF. The DNA for the CDR3 is TGTGCCAGCAGCTTAGGGTGGGGGCGGGTGGTCGAGGACACCGGGGAGCTGTTTTTT.

This clone has only one observation. CDR3 nucleotide sequence: TGTGCCAGCAGTTTAACAACTCTAGCGGGGGGGCAAGAGACCCAGTACTTC. It translates to CASSLTTLAGGQETQYF. The chain is built from TRBV27 and TRBJ2-5; 12 nucleotides line up with TRBD2. This CDR3 spans 17 amino acids. V lost 2 bases and J lost 2; bases outside the gene matches: 6. Germline lookup yields CDR1 MNHEY and CDR2 SMNVEV (reference sequence).

The J gene is TRBJ1-2, the V gene TRBV14; 7 bases fit TRBD1. V lost 4 bases, J lost 8 bases, and 10 bases stayed unmatched. This CDR3 contains 14 residues. Per the germline V gene, CDR1 is SGHDN and CDR2 is FVKESK. Here the CDR3 reads CASSLRTGAGGYTF. CDR3 nucleotide sequence: TGTGCCAGCAGCCTTAGAACAGGGGCCGGCGGCTACACCTTC.

The table lists this clone with a few counts. CDR3 residues: CASGLVGTGNQPQHF. In DNA, the CDR3 is TGTGCTAGTGGTTTGGTCGGGACAGGGAATCAGCCCCAGCATTTT. This chain joins TRBV12-5 and TRBJ1-5; 9 nucleotides line up with TRBD1. Germline V CDR1 and CDR2: LGHNT, FRNRAP. The CDR3 runs 15 residues. V shed 0 bases and J 4 bases; nucleotides not matched to a gene: 1.

The V call is TRBV7-2, the J call TRBJ1-2; TRBD1 aligns across 10 bases. Germline trimming cut 5 bases from V and 5 bases from J; bases unmatched to any gene: 8. CDR1 is SGHTA, CDR2 FQGNSA, per germline. This CDR3 contains 15 residues. Here the CDR3 reads CASSPRTGGRYGYTF. The CDR3 DNA sequence: TGTGCCAGCAGCCCCCGGACAGGGGGTAGGTATGGCTACACCTTC.

The chain couples TRBV4-3 to TRBJ2-3, with 16 bases matching TRBD2. With V trimmed by 3 bases and J by 1 base, 4 bases remained unmatched. Germline CDR1 LGHNA, CDR2 YSLEER. The CDR3 totals 18 residues. This CDR3 reads CASSQGLAGGRGTDTQYF. DNA of the CDR3: TGCGCCAGCAGCCAGGGACTAGCGGGGGGGCGAGGCACAGATACGCAGTATTTT.

The J gene is TRBJ2-7, the V gene TRBV18, with TRBD2 matching 8 bases. Germline V lookup: CDR1 KGHSH, CDR2 LQKENI. CDR3 length: 14 amino acids. The J segment lost 3 bases and the V segment lost 2 bases, leaving 3 bases of the junction unmatched. For the CDR3, the DNA is TGTGCCAGCTCACCAGCCAGCGGGGGCTACGAGCAGTACTTC. Amino acids: CASSPASGGYEQYF.

The gene calls are TRBV7-6 and TRBJ2-5, with D possibly matching TRBD2 (6 bases). The CDR3 spans 14 residues. The V end lost 5 bases, the J end lost 1 base, and 11 bases lay between the germline ends. CDR1 SGHVS and CDR2 FNYEAQ come from the germline V gene. Here the CDR3 reads CASSLAGPQETQYF. CDR3 coding DNA: TGTGCCAGCAGCCTGGCGGGACCCCAAGAGACCCAGTACTTC.

This clone was counted a single time. V gene TRBV2 combines with J gene TRBJ2-1; D unresolved. Trimming pared 10 bases from V and 2 bases from J, leaving 12 bases between. The CDR3 contains 13 residues. Per the germline V gene, CDR1 is SNHLY and CDR2 is FYNNEI. The CDR3 coding sequence is TGTGCCACTGCTAGATCCCCCTACAATGAGCAGTTCTTC. It codes for CATARSPYNEQFF.

The chain joins TRBV27 to TRBJ1-2; D is perhaps TRBD1 (6 bases). The ends were cut back, 5 bases at V and 8 bases at J, with 12 bases in the middle. The CDR3 contains 12 residues. CDR1 and CDR2 (germline): MNHEY, SMNVEV (reference sequence). The CDR3 DNA follows: TGTGCCAGCAGTGAACAGGGTTCCGGCTACACCTTC. Protein sequence: CASSEQGSGYTF.

The V and J genes are TRBV29-1 and TRBJ2-2; D is perhaps TRBD2 (5 bases). The CDR3 extends over 17 amino acids. The V end was cut by 1 base, the J end by 10 bases, with 25 bases between. Germline V lookup: CDR1 SQVTM, CDR2 ANQGSEA. The CDR3, as DNA: TGCAGCGTTGAAGCCGCTGCCTTCAGGACTGGAAGTGAGGAGCTGTTTTTT. Its translation is CSVEAAAFRTGSEELFF.

The rearrangement links TRBV5-1 to TRBJ2-1; 8 bases align to TRBD1. The CDR3 consists of 15 residues. V lost 3 bases to trimming and J lost 2 bases; unmatched junction nucleotides: 4. CDR1 is SGHRS and CDR2 is YFSETQ in the germline V gene. CDR3 residues: CASSSTTGAYNEQFF. For the CDR3, the DNA is TGCGCCAGCAGCTCGACGACAGGGGCCTACAATGAGCAGTTCTTC.

The rearrangement uses TRBV7-2 and TRBJ1-1, with TRBD1 matching over 9 bases. CDR1 SGHTA and CDR2 FQGNSA come from the germline V gene. The CDR3 sequence is 15 residues long. V was clipped by 5 bases and J by 2 bases; unmatched bases: 6. The CDR3 DNA follows: TGTGCCAGCAGCCCATGGACAGGGGCAAACACTGAAGCTTTCTTT. Encoded protein: CASSPWTGANTEAFF.

The count of this clone is one. The chain recombines TRBV28 with TRBJ1-2; 7 positions match TRBD1. V lost 8 bases and J lost 6; bases outside the gene matches: 9. This CDR3 has 13 residues. CDR1 and CDR2 (germline): MDHEN, SYDVKM. CDR3 loop: CASLTGLGDGYTF. The DNA for the CDR3 is TGTGCCAGCCTGACAGGGTTAGGGGATGGCTACACCTTC.

The rearrangement links TRBV7-3 to TRBJ1-1, with 9 bases aligning to TRBD1. The germline V gene has CDR1 SGHTA and CDR2 FQGTGA. V lost 9 bases, J lost 1 base, and 6 bases stayed unmatched. CDR3 length: 14 amino acids. CDR3 nucleotide sequence: TGTGCCAGTGTAGCGGGACAGGGGAACACTGAAGCTTTCTTT. Protein sequence: CASVAGQGNTEAFF. Drawing the rest from reference TRBV7-3 and TRBJ1-1, the complete variable domain is GAGVSQTPSNKVTEKGKYVELRCDPISGHTALYWYRQSLGQGPEFLIYFQGTGAADDSGLPNDRFFAVRPEGSVSTLKIQRTERGDSAVYLCASVAGQGNTEAFFGQGTRLTVV.

V and J are TRBV7-9 and TRBJ2-3; tentative D call: TRBD2 (5 bases). V gave up 2 bases and J gave up 5 bases, with 17 bases separating them. In germline, CDR1 is SEHNR, CDR2 FQNEAQ (reference sequence). The length of the CDR3 is 16 residues. The CDR3 DNA follows: TGTGCCAGCAGCTTAAACGCTCCGGGGATAGGAGATACGCAGTATTTT. Amino acid sequence: CASSLNAPGIGDTQYF.

This chain links TRBV15 with TRBJ1-1; D may be TRBD1 (6 bases). The CDR3 consists of 14 residues. V gave up 3 bases and J gave up 5 bases, with 13 bases separating them. Germline CDR1 LNHNV, CDR2 YYDKDF (reference sequence). The CDR3: CATSRGRGITEAFF. CDR3 sequence (DNA): TGTGCCACCAGCAGGGGAAGGGGGATAACTGAAGCTTTCTTT.

The V and J genes are TRBV9 and TRBJ2-3, with 8 bases that match TRBD1. The CDR3 is 20 residues long. CDR1 is SGDLS and CDR2 is YYNGEE in the germline V gene. Trimming cost V 4 bases and J 0 bases; bases outside gene matches: 19. As DNA, the CDR3 is TGTGCCAGCAGCCCCCGGACAGGGCGATACTGGGGGGCTAGCACAGATACGCAGTATTTT. Protein: CASSPRTGRYWGASTDTQYF.

The V gene is TRBV7-8, the J gene TRBJ1-2; D remains ambiguous. Trimming removed 3 bases at V and 1 base at J, with 9 bases between. This CDR3 region has 14 residues. Per germline, CDR1 SGHVS and CDR2 FQNEAQ. CDR3 residues: CASSFELFNYGYTF. The CDR3 nucleotides are TGTGCCAGCAGCTTCGAGCTCTTTAACTATGGCTACACCTTC.